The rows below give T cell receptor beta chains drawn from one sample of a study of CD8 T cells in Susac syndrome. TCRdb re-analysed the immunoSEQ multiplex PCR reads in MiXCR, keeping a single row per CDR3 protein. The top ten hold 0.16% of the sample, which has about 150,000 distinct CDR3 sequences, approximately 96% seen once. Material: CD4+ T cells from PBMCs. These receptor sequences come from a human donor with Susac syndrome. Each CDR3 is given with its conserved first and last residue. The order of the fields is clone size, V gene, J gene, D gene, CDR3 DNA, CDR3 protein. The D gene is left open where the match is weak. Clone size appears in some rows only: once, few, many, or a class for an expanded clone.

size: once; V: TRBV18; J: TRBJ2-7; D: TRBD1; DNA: TGTGCCAGCTCACCAAGGGGATCTCTCGCAGGGGGCGAGCAGTACTTC; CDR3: CASSPRGSLAGGEQYF
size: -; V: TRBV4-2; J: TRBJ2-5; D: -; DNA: TGTGCCAGCAGCCAAGATGGGAGGACAGCCCAAGAGACCCAGTACTTC; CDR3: CASSQDGRTAQETQYF
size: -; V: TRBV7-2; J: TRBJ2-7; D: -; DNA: TGTGCCAGCAGCTTATATAAGGGGAACTACGAGCAGTACTTC; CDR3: CASSLYKGNYEQYF
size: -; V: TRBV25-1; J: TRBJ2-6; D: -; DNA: TGTGCCAGCAGTGAATGGGGTGGGTTAGGAGCCAACGTCCTGACTTTC; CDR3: CASSEWGGLGANVLTF
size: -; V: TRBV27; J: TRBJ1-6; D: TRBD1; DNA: TGTGCCGGGGGACAGGCATGGGATTCACCCCTCCACTTT; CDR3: CAGGQAWDSPLHF
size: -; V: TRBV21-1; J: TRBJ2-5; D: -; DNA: TGTGCCAGCAGCAGCGGGACACCTCAAGAGACCCAGTACTTC; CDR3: CASSSGTPQETQYF
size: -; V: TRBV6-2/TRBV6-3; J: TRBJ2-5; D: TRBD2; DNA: TGTGCCAGCAGACCTACTAGCGGACAAGAGACCCAGTACTTC; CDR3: CASRPTSGQETQYF
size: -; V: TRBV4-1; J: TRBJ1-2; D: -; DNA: TGCGCCAGCAGCCAAGAATCCAGCCGGAGCTTCTATGGCTACACCTTC; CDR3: CASSQESSRSFYGYTF
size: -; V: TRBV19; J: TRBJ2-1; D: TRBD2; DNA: TGTGCCAGTACCGGGGGGAACTACAATGAGCAGTTCTTC; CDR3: CASTGGNYNEQFF
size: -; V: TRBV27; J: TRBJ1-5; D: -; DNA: TGTGCCACGGGGGGCAATCAGCCCCAGCATTTT; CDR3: CATGGNQPQHF